Here is one T cell receptor (beta chain) with its context. The specificity of this receptor is unknown. There are no base qualities to consult, and no much larger clone falls within one base. The data derive from a study of cytomegalovirus exposure and HLA in healthy donors (dated by TCRdb to about 2017). At the level of the whole study: According to an earlier analysis of 587 of the donors, about 170 million T cells yielded roughly 110 million unique TCR beta sequences and about 280 Gb of sequence data. The number of typed donors differed by locus: 629-630 for A, B, C, DRB1 and DQB1; approximately 520 for DQA1; fewer than 610 for DPA1; and around 470 for DPB1. The study used immunosequencing to profile the T cell repertoires of around 600 subjects and linked those repertoires to cytomegalovirus serostatus. Donor age, sex, ethnicity and CMV serostatus were compiled alongside the repertoire data. To decide whether each TCR beta V gene segment behaved as functional or pseudogenic, an earlier analysis of approximately 620 of the donors relied on high-throughput TCR beta sequencing. Genome-wide SNP genotypes for about 60% of the roughly 670 donors were used in a later genetic analysis, which treated that subset as a discovery cohort. High-throughput TCR immunosequencing, statistical association of individual TCRs with disease status, and machine learning were combined to predict cytomegalovirus infection status. Rather than drawing on any new phenotypic data, the later analysis identified candidate immune exposures from TCR beta sequences and the way those sequences occurred across donors. Both class I and class II loci were covered by HLA typing, at four-digit resolution. Among the roughly 380 genotyped donors, 75% to 90% belonged to the genetic ancestry cluster associated with self-reported Caucasian donors. A later analysis re-analyzed previously published TCR beta repertoires from roughly 630 donors and added high-resolution HLA genotyping to study TCR occurrence patterns. The study was designed to test whether signatures of past pathogen exposure could be identified by cataloging public T cell receptors. In addition to the first cohort of 650 to 750 subjects, a separate validation cohort of over 90 different subjects was used. Because of strong linkage in the cohort, roughly five DR-DQ haplotypes were treated as single units for association and clustering. Across 398 genotyped donors of the cohort, an average of approximately 240,000 unique TCR beta nucleotide sequences per donor were sequenced, and roughly 20% of those sequences were non-productive. All discovery cohort repertoires had been generated using a single sequencing platform. About 300 gigabases of sequencing data and around 85 million unique TCR sequences made up an early release that covered under 750 HLA-typed donors. The paper's findings and limits, for the study overall: Strong co-occurrence of HLA alleles, especially DR and DQ, made assigning TCR associations to individual alleles difficult. A later analysis found that HLA-associated TCR beta chains were more clonally expanded and had lower generation probabilities than equally common non-associated chains. Because counts were too low, seventeen rarely observed V segments, including chromosome 9 orphons, were excluded from the earlier analysis of 587 of the donors. Because HLA typing was missing for some donors at each locus, association tests included only the typed subset. A few of the identified cytomegalovirus-associated TCR beta chains were confirmed in vitro to be specific for cytomegalovirus antigens. A group of highly shared sequence variants was considered likely to be a technical artifact of the sequencing pipeline. The presence/absence analyses assumed that sequencing depth was roughly uniform across donors, and that assumption may not be true. An earlier analysis of 587 of the donors showed that most TCR beta V segments appeared in productive rearrangements either about 87% or about 30% of the time, which broadly matched IMGT annotations. Compared with the roughly 600-donor mean, donors in an Asian-associated ancestry cluster had fewer N-insertions in productive TCRs, according to a later genetic analysis. Most TCR sequences were observed very rarely across donors, whereas some public TCRs were present in many individuals. In both the original and validation cohorts, the classifier was reported to diagnose cytomegalovirus status with high specificity and sensitivity. The study listed 150 to 200 TCR beta chains as associated with cytomegalovirus. Correlated functional status among segregating V segments might be attributable to linkage disequilibrium, but an unknown experimental factor could not be ruled out. A further reported finding was that TCR beta sequences accurately predicted the HLA-A and HLA-B alleles for most subjects in the first cohort. Most CMV-associated TCR beta chains appeared to be HLA-restricted in a later analysis, and the HLA associations seemed to be driven largely by CMV exposure. Several of the top co-occurrence clusters appeared to be linked to parvovirus B19, influenza, CMV and Epstein-Barr virus, according to a later analysis. A later analysis found that TCR association rates varied across HLA loci, with DRB1 alleles showing the most associated TCRs and HLA-C alleles the fewest. Some IMGT-functional V segments, including TRBV6-2 and TRBV6-3, could not be told apart with the 87-base-pair reads, so those segments were excluded. V-gene and J-gene trimming of TCR beta chains was associated with a missense DCLRE1C variant in a later genetic analysis, and the association was replicated in an independent cohort. The cohort was sequenced for TCR beta chains only, and without alpha or paired-chain data the features that could be detected were limited. The authors suggested that the approach could potentially be generalized to other disease states and immunological phenotypes. A later analysis associated about 17,000 TCR beta sequences with specific HLA alleles at a false discovery rate of 0.05. For the cohort, immune exposure information was limited to CMV serostatus.

The cohort comprised around 700 healthy bone marrow donors. At the time of sampling, all cohort members were nominally healthy, though unrecorded immune exposures were likely present. The donor was CMV seronegative and was included in the group of around 320 seronegative cohort members. A peripheral blood sample was provided by each donor, and peripheral blood mononuclear cells were used for TCR beta sequencing. The Qiagen DNeasy Blood Extraction Kit was used to extract genomic DNA from the blood cell samples. Libraries were prepared through the immunoSEQ multiplex PCR assay. A mixture of 60 forward primers for TCR Vbeta segments and 13 reverse primers for TCR Jbeta segments was used in the multiplex PCR. The CDR3 region of rearranged TCR beta genes was amplified from genomic DNA by a multiplex PCR assay. On the Illumina HiSeq System, the amplified TCR beta libraries were sequenced as 87-base-pair reads. The published analysis was carried out like this. A later analysis tallied tens of millions of unique TCR beta chains across the 666 repertoires, and about 12 million of those chains were shared by two or more donors. Raw reads were error-corrected and collapsed into unique sequences by a nearest-neighbor algorithm in which closely related sequences were merged to remove PCR and sequencing errors. Alignment of CDR3 sequences to IMGT reference sequences was used to assign V, D and J gene segments. For a sequence to be retained, at least a six-nucleotide match to both a V gene segment and a J gene segment was required. A rearrangement was called productive if the CDR3 had no stop codons and remained in frame with V and J, and every other rearrangement was called non-productive. CDR3 was defined according to IMGT convention as the region running from the second conserved V-encoded cysteine to the conserved J-encoded phenylalanine. In an earlier analysis of more than 550 of the donors, sequences lacking an unambiguous match to a single V gene segment were excluded. In an earlier analysis of some 590 of the donors, a V segment was called functional when productive rearrangements were above 56.7%, and segregating when the standard deviation between donors exceeded 5%. A statistical classification framework was built to diagnose cytomegalovirus status from the catalog of TCR beta chain sequences. A later analysis assigned V and J genes by comparing TCR nucleotide sequences with IMGT/GENE-DB human TR gene sequences. In a later analysis, CDR3 sequences and most-parsimonious VDJ recombination scenarios were assigned using the TCRdist pipeline. In a later analysis, each TCR beta chain was defined by its CDR3 amino acid sequence together with its V-gene family, and reads lacking a unique V-gene family were excluded. In a later analysis, 500 to 700 highly shared, low-generation-probability nucleotide sequences were removed to address suspected cross-contamination and a sequencing artifact. A later analysis calculated a clonal expansion index for each public chain from normalized within-repertoire ranks of inferred template counts. A later analysis computed generation probabilities with a VDJ recombination model fitted to out-of-frame rearrangements, and checked the results against IGoR. In a later analysis, hypergeometric tests were used to score TCR-TCR, TCR-HLA and TCR-CMV co-occurrence, with a repertoire-size bias correction applied to TCR pairs. A later analysis estimated false discovery rates by permuting HLA or CMV assignments 20 times. In a later analysis, co-occurring TCRs were grouped using DBSCAN, with TCRdist sequence similarity added in when clustering inside HLA-allele-positive subsets. Repertoires with fewer than 30,000 or more than 120,000 public chains, plus five repertoires with anomalous nucleotide sharing, were excluded from co-occurrence clustering. TCRdb holds this immuneACCESS table with in-frame rearrangements only. Some clones are missing; in checked studies, unresolved V genes explain under half, and the rest has no known cause. That table is the source of V, J and clone size, and D and trimming were worked out from the DNA. The sample data list some 200,000 clones, and 60% to 85% of these were observed just once. The ten biggest clones cover about 3.1% of the sample.

The CDR3 sequence holds 14 residues, the cysteine and phenylalanine included. CDR3 DNA is the only sequence kept; it has 42 bases, read in frame from the first base. Trimming removed 1 base from V and 4 bases from J; the gene matches leave 2 bases unexplained. As encoded in the germline V gene, CDR1 is SGHDT while CDR2 is YYEEEE. The clonotype was recovered from a female donor in good health and CMV-seronegative. The sequenced sample consisted of PBMCs. The rearrangement joined TRBV5-6 to TRBJ1-5, and 7 junction bases match TRBD1. The nucleotide sequence reads as follows: TGTGCCAGCAGCTTGAAGGGGGCGAATCAGCCCCAGCATTTT. This yields the protein CASSLKGANQPQHF.